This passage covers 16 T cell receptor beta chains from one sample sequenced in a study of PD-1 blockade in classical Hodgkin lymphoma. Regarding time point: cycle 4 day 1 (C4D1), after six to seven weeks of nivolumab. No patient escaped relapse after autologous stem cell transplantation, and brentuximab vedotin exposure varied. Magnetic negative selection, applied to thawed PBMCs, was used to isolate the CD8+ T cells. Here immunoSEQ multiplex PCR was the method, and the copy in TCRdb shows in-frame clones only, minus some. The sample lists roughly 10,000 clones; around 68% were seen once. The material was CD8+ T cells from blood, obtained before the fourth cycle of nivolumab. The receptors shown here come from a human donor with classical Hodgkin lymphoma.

CDR3 residues: CASSLEWASGYNEQFF. CDR3 coding DNA: TGTGCCAGCAGCTTAGAGTGGGCTAGCGGTTACAATGAGCAGTTCTTC. The V and J genes are TRBV7-9 and TRBJ2-1; 7 nucleotides agree with TRBD2. Trimming cost V 1 base and J 4 bases; bases outside gene matches: 7. The germline CDR1 and CDR2 sequences are SEHNR and FQNEAQ (reference sequence). The CDR3 spans 16 residues.

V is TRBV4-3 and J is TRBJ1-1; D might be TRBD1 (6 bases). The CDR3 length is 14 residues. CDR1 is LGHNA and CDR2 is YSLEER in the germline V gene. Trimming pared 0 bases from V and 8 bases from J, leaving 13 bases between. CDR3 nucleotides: TGCGCCAGCAGCCAAGAAGGGACAATTCAAGAAGCTTTCTTT. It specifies CASSQEGTIQEAFF.

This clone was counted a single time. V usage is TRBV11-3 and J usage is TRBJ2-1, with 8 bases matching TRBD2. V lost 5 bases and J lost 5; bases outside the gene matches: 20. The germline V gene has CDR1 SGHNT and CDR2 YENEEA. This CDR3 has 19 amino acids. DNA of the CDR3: TGTGCCAGCAGCGCCCCGGGGGGGACCGTAGGACTCCTGAACAATGAGCAGTTCTTC. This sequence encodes CASSAPGGTVGLLNNEQFF.

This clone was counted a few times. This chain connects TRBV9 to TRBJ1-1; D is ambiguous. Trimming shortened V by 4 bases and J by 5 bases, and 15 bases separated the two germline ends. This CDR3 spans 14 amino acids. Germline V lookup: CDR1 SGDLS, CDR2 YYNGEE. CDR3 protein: CASSPAGGGTEAFF. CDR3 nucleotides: TGTGCCAGCAGCCCAGCGGGAGGCGGGACTGAAGCTTTCTTT.

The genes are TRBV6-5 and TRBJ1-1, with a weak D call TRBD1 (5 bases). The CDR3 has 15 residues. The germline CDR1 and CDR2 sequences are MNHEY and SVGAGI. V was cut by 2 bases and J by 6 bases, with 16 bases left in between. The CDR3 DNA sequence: TGTGCCAGCAGTTACGAGCAGGGCGGGAGCTCTGAAGCTTTCTTT. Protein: CASSYEQGGSSEAFF.

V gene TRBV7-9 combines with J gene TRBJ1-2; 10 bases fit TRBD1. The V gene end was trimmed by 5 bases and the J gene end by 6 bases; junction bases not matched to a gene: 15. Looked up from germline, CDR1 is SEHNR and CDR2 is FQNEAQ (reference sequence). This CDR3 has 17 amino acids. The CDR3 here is CASSPTGPGQGINGYTF. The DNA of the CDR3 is TGTGCCAGCAGCCCAACGGGACCGGGACAGGGGATAAATGGCTACACCTTC. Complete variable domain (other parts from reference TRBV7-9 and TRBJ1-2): DTGVSQNPRHKITKRGQNVTFRCDPISEHNRLYWYRQTLGQGPEFLTYFQNEAQLEKSRLLSDRFSAERPKGSFSTLEIQRTEQGDSAMYLCASSPTGPGQGINGYTFGSGTRLTVV.

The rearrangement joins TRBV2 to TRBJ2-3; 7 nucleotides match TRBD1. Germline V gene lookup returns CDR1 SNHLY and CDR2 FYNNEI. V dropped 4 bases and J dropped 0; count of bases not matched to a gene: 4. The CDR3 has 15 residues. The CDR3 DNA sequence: TGTGCCAGCAGTGGGACAGGCGATAGCACAGATACGCAGTATTTT. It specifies CASSGTGDSTDTQYF.

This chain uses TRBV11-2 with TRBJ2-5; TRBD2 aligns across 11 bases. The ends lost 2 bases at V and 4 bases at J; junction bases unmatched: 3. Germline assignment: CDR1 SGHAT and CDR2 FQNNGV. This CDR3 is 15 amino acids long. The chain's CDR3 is CASSLSSGRGETQYF. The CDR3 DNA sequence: TGTGCCAGCAGCTTAAGTAGCGGGAGGGGAGAGACCCAGTACTTC.

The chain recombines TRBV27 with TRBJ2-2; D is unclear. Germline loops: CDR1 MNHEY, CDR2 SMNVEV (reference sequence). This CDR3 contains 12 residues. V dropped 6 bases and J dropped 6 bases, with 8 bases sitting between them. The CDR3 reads CASRLGPGELFF. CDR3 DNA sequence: TGTGCCAGCAGATTGGGCCCCGGGGAGCTGTTTTTT.

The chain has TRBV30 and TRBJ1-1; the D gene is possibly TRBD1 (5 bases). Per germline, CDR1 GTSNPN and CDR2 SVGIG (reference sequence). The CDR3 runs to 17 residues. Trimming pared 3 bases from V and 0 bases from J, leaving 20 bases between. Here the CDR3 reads CAWRDPDGHYLNTEAFF. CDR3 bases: TGTGCCTGGAGGGACCCCGACGGACACTACTTGAACACTGAAGCTTTCTTT. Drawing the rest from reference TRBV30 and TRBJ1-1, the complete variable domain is SQTIHQWPATLVQPVGSPLSLECTVEGTSNPNLYWYRQAAGRGLQLLFYSVGIGQISSEVPQNLSASRPQDRQFILSSKKLLLSDSGFYLCAWRDPDGHYLNTEAFFGQGTRLTVV.

CDR3 in DNA: TGTGCTAGTGGTTTGTACACAGGGAGGCGAACTGAAGCTTTCTTT. Translating gives CASGLYTGRRTEAFF. The V call is TRBV12-5, the J call TRBJ1-1, with a weak D call TRBD1 (6 bases). This CDR3 comprises 15 residues. Trimming stripped 2 bases from V and 5 bases from J, with 15 bases between. Germline loops: CDR1 LGHNT, CDR2 FRNRAP.

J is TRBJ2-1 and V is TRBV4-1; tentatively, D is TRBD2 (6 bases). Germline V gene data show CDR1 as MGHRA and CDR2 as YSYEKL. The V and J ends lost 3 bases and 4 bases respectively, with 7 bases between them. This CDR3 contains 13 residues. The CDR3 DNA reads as TGCGCCAGCAGCCATGGGGGGTACAATGAGCAGTTCTTC. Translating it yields CASSHGGYNEQFF.

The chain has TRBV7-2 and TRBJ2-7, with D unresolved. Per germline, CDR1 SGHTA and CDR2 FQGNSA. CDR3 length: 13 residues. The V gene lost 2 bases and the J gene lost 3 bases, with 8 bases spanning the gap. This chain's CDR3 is CASSLLSGYEQYF. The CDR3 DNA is TGTGCCAGCAGCTTACTCAGTGGCTACGAGCAGTACTTC.

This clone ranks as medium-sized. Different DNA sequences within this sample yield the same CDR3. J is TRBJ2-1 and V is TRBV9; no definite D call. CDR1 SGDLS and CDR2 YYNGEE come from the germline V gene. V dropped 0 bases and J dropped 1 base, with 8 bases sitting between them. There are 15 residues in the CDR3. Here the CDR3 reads CASSVGVGSYNEQFF. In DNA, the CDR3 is TGTGCCAGCAGCGTAGGGGTAGGGTCCTACAATGAGCAGTTCTTC. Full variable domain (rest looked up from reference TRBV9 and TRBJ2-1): DSGVTQTPKHLITATGQRVTLRCSPRSGDLSVYWYQQSLDQGLQFLIQYYNGEERAKGNILERFSAQQFPDLHSELNLSSLELGDSALYFCASSVGVGSYNEQFFGPGTRLTVL.

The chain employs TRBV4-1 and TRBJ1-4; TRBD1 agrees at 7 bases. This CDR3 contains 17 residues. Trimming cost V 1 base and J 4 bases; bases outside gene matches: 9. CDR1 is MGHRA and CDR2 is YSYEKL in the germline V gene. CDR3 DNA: TGCGCCAGCAGCCAAGGCCCTCCGGGACAGCATAATGAAAAACTGTTTTTT. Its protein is CASSQGPPGQHNEKLFF.

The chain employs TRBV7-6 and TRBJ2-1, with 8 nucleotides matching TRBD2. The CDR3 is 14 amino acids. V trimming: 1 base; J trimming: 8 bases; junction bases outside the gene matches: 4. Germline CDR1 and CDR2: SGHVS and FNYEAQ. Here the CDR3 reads CASSLEAGEYEQFF. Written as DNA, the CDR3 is TGTGCCAGCAGCTTAGAAGCGGGAGAATATGAGCAGTTCTTC.